The table lists the clone carrying this T cell receptor (beta chain) with a few counts. Here immunoSEQ multiplex PCR was the method, and the copy in TCRdb shows in-frame clones only, minus some. The sample has 290,000 or so clones; roughly 86% are singletons. Germline-derived CDR1 and CDR2 are MDHEN and SYDVKM. The CDR3 spans 12 residues. V lost 5 bases and J lost 3; bases outside the gene matches: 1. These data come from a study of blood T cell repertoires in COVID-19. Study at large: Both acute and convalescent COVID-19 samples were obtained from the United States, Italy and Spain. The cDNA or gDNA used as material had been derived from T cells, B-cell-depleted T cells, or PBMCs.

This chain links TRBV28 with TRBJ2-7; 7 bases agree with TRBD1. The sequence derives from a man in his 70s with acute or convalescent COVID-19. The sequenced sample was peripheral blood. CDR3 DNA: TGTGCCAGCAGTAGACAGGGCTACGAGCAGTACTTC. It yields the protein CASSRQGYEQYF.